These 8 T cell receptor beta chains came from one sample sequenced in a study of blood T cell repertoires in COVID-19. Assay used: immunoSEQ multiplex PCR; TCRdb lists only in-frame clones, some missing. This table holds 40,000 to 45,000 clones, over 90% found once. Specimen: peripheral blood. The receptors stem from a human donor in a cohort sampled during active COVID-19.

In DNA form, the CDR3 reads TGTGCCAGCAGTGCCACGGGTGACGACAATGAGCAGTTCTTC. Translation: CASSATGDDNEQFF. The gene calls are TRBV9 and TRBJ2-1, with D unclear. The CDR3 length is 14 residues. Germline V gives CDR1 SGDLS, CDR2 YYNGEE. V dropped 5 bases and J dropped 5 bases, with 14 bases sitting between them.

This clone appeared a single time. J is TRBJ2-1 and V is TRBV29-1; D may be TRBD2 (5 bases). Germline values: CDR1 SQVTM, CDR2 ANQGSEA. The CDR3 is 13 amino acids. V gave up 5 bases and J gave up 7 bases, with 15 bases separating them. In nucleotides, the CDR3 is TGCAGCGTTCCGCGGGCCCGGCGAAATGAGCAGTTCTTC. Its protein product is CSVPRARRNEQFF.

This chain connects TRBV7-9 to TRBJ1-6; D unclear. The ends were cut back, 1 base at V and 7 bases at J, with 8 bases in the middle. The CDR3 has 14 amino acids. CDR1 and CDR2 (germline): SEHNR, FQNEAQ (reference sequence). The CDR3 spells CASSLVAENSPLHF. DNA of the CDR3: TGTGCCAGCAGCTTAGTGGCAGAAAATTCACCCCTCCACTTT.

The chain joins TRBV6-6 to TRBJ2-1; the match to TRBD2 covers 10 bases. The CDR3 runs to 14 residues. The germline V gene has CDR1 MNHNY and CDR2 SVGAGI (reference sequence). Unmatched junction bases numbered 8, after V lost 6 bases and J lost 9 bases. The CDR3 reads CASSGLAVGGEQFF. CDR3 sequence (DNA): TGTGCCAGCAGCGGACTAGCGGTTGGTGGTGAGCAGTTCTTC.

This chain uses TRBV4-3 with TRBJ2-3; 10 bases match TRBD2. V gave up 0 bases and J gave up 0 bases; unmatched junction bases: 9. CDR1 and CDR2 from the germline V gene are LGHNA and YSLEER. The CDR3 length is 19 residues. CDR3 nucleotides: TGCGCCAGCAGCCAAGAAGAACGGACTAGCGGCACTAGCACAGATACGCAGTATTTT. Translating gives CASSQEERTSGTSTDTQYF.

CDR3: CASSPLFGGSYNEQFF. CDR3 nucleotide sequence: TGTGCCAGCAGTCCTCTCTTTGGCGGGAGTTACAATGAGCAGTTCTTC. The V gene is TRBV27, the J gene TRBJ2-1, with 7 bases lining up with TRBD2. Losses at the gene ends were 5 bases for V and 4 bases for J; bases not matched to a gene: 11. CDR1 MNHEY and CDR2 SMNVEV come from the germline V gene (reference sequence). The CDR3 has 16 amino acids.

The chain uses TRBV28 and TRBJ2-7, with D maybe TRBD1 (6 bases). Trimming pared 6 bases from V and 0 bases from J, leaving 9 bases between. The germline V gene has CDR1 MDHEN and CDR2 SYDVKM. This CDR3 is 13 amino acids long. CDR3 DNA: TGTGCCAGCAGGAGGGGGAGCTCCTACGAGCAGTACTTC. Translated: CASRRGSSYEQYF.

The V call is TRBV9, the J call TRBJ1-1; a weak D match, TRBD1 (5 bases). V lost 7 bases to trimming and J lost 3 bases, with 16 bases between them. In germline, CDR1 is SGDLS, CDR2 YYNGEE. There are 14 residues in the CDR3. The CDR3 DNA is TGTGCCAGCGTGCGGGGCGGCGGGGACACTGAAGCTTTCTTT. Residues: CASVRGGGDTEAFF. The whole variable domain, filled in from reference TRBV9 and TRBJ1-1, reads DSGVTQTPKHLITATGQRVTLRCSPRSGDLSVYWYQQSLDQGLQFLIQYYNGEERAKGNILERFSAQQFPDLHSELNLSSLELGDSALYFCASVRGGGDTEAFFGQGTRLTVV.